The text below deals with one TCR beta chain. The data were taken from a study of blood T cell repertoires in COVID-19. Generated by immunoSEQ multiplex PCR, the TCRdb table keeps only in-frame clones and is missing some. Of some 130,000 clones in the sample, 86% were seen once. Seattle-derived patients entered the study during active infection and were followed longitudinally. Germline values: CDR1 SSHAT, CDR2 FNYEAQ (reference sequence). V gave up 2 bases and J gave up 0 bases; unmatched junction bases: 8. The CDR3 is made up of 18 amino acids. The J gene is TRBJ2-1, the V gene TRBV7-7, with 9 bases that match TRBD2. The receptor comes from a woman in her seventies with COVID-19, enrolled during active disease. Material: peripheral blood. CDR3 loop: CASSLLRSAGGSYNEQFF. Here the CDR3 DNA reads TGTGCCAGCAGCTTATTAAGATCAGCGGGGGGCTCCTACAATGAGCAGTTCTTC.